The T cell receptor beta chain described here comes from a study of beta chain features in type 1 diabetes. Study-wide results and caveats: Researchers reported that naive, central memory and Treg TCRB repertoires appeared more similar in patients than in healthy donors. TCRB CDR3s from Type 1 diabetes patients were moderately but significantly shorter in all four CD4+ subsets. Type 1 diabetes patients showed fewer insertions and more deletions at VDJ junctions.

The CDR3 has 16 amino acids. Germline lookup yields CDR1 LGHNA and CDR2 YSLEER. The V gene end was trimmed by 2 bases and the J gene end by 1 base; junction bases not matched to a gene: 4. This clone was observed a few times. Antigen specificity is unknown. Every isolated RNA sample was fully reverse transcribed, so sequencing captured expressed TCRB transcripts. Produced via immunoSEQ multiplex PCR; TCRdb's table is partial and in-frame only. The sample contains 860,000 or so clones, under 20% of which appear only once. The gene calls are TRBV4-3 and TRBJ2-2; 7 bases are a match to TRBD1. Sequenced input: naive CD4+ T cells from blood. This clonotype originated in a woman aged 18-29 years in good health. For the CDR3, the DNA is TGCGCCAGCAGCCAACGACAGGGAGTGAACACCGGGGAGCTGTTTTTT. Translated, it gives CASSQRQGVNTGELFF.